The next 9 T cell receptor beta chains were all read from a single sample in a study of T cells in Graves' hyperthyroidism and ophthalmopathy. The TCR beta CDR3 regions underwent amplification using RNA transcripts as the source. In the first-round RT-PCR of the TCR CDR3, the HTBI primer set was used. One entry per CDR3 protein results from TCRdb running MiXCR on the multiplex PCR reads. The table shows around 56,000 distinct CDR3 sequences, with 53% occurring only once. Sample: blood. The receptors come from a woman in her sixties or seventies with Graves' ophthalmopathy.

The chain has TRBV11-2 and TRBJ2-5; TRBD1 aligns across 10 bases. The CDR3 extends over 16 amino acids. Germline CDR1 reads SGHAT; CDR2 reads FQNNGV. The V and J ends lost 10 bases and 2 bases, in that order; junction bases with no gene match: 13. CDR3 protein: CATAPGTGAGQETQYF. CDR3 nucleotide sequence: TGTGCCACCGCTCCCGGGACAGGGGCGGGACAAGAGACCCAGTACTTC.

This clonotype was recorded once. The V gene is TRBV11-1, the J gene TRBJ2-6; D may correspond to TRBD1 or TRBD2 (5 bases each). V shed 5 bases and J shed 0 bases, with 14 bases lying between them. Germline V CDR1 and CDR2: SGHAT, FQDESV (reference sequence). The CDR3 sequence is 17 residues long. As DNA, the CDR3 is TGTGCCAGCAGCCCAACCCCAGGGAGCTCTGGGGCCAACGTCCTGACTTTC. Amino acids: CASSPTPGSSGANVLTF.

This clonotype was picked up one time. The J gene is TRBJ2-1, the V gene TRBV6-5; TRBD2 matches 7 bases. This CDR3 comprises 13 residues. Per germline, CDR1 MNHEY and CDR2 SVGAGI. V was clipped by 8 bases and J by 2 bases; unmatched bases: 3. This CDR3 is CASSSGTYNEQFF. The CDR3 DNA follows: TGTGCCAGCTCAAGCGGGACCTACAATGAGCAGTTCTTC.

The rearrangement joins TRBV15 to TRBJ2-1; 7 bases map to TRBD2. CDR3 size: 15 residues. Germline values: CDR1 LNHNV, CDR2 YYDKDF (reference sequence). V trimming: 5 bases; J trimming: 3 bases; junction bases outside the gene matches: 7. The CDR3 DNA reads TGTGCCACCAGCCCCGATAGCGGGTACTACAATGAGCAGTTCTTC. Its translation: CATSPDSGYYNEQFF.

The chain couples TRBV20-1 to TRBJ2-3, with 13 bases that match TRBD2. There are 17 residues in the CDR3. CDR1 DFQATT and CDR2 SNEGSKA come from the germline V gene (reference sequence). V trimming: 1 base; J trimming: 2 bases; junction bases outside the gene matches: 6. CDR3 in amino acids: CSARGPTSGGYTDTQYF. DNA for the CDR3: TGCAGTGCTAGAGGTCCGACTAGCGGGGGGTACACAGATACGCAGTATTTT.

The rearrangement joins TRBV20-1 to TRBJ1-1, with TRBD1 matching 9 bases. The CDR3 contains 13 residues. Germline-derived CDR1 and CDR2 are DFQATT and SNEGSKA (reference sequence). With 8 bases clipped from V and 1 base from J, the junction kept 5 bases outside the gene matches. CDR3 sequence reads: CSLKGQGNTEAFF. The DNA for the CDR3 is TGCAGTCTTAAGGGACAGGGGAACACTGAAGCTTTCTTT.

On this clonotype: A much larger clone sits a single nucleotide away, making a read error possible. The chain has TRBV6-5 and TRBJ2-2, with TRBD2 matching 13 bases. The CDR3 is 16 residues long. CDR1 and CDR2 (germline): MNHEY, SVGAGI. The CDR3 nucleotides read TGTGCCCGCAGTTCAGGACTAGCGGGAGACACCGGGGAGCTGTTTTTT. The encoded protein is CARSSGLAGDTGELFF.

This clonotype was recorded at least ten times. The genes are TRBV7-9 and TRBJ2-5; no definite D call. V lost 5 bases and J 4 bases, leaving 8 bases between the germline ends. The germline CDR1 and CDR2 sequences are SEHNR and FQNEAQ (reference sequence). The CDR3 runs to 12 residues. CDR3 residues: CASSLPAETQYF. CDR3 DNA sequence: TGTGCCAGCAGCCTCCCGGCAGAGACCCAGTACTTC.

This chain connects TRBV5-1 to TRBJ1-5; 9 bases are shared with TRBD1. Germline CDR1 is SGHRS and CDR2 is YFSETQ. CDR3 size: 14 residues. The V gene end was trimmed by 5 bases and the J gene end by 6 bases; junction bases not matched to a gene: 6. The CDR3 protein is CASRTGTGSQPQHF. The CDR3 DNA is TGCGCCAGCAGGACCGGGACAGGGAGTCAGCCCCAGCATTTT.